Listed here are 4 T cell receptor beta chains from one sample, sequenced in a study of radiation and T cells in renal cell carcinoma (dated by TCRdb to between 2020 and 2021). This sample's time point label indicates: blood 4 weeks post-SBRT, at nephrectomy. The treatment or condition label here, explained by the study, means: 15 Gy SBRT to primary tumor, nephrectomy 4 weeks later. Library prep was done by the immunoSEQ multiplex PCR assay. In its TCRdb copy, this immuneACCESS table keeps in-frame sequences only and misses some clones. Where compared with another copy, unresolved V genes explain less than half of these, and the others have no known cause. Present in this sample are around 94,000 clones, around four fifths of which were seen just once. In total, the top ten clones hold around 9.1% of the sample. The sequencing here drew on blood, taken from a patient whose treatment included radiotherapy and nephrectomy. These receptors originate from a man aged 45-60 years with renal cell carcinoma.

The chain couples TRBV5-1 to TRBJ1-2, with D hard to call. Germline lookup yields CDR1 SGHRS and CDR2 YFSETQ. Deletions cut 4 bases from V and 1 base from J, with 14 bases between. There are 15 residues in the CDR3. The CDR3 DNA follows: TGCGCCAGCAGCGCCGCTCCCAGCATTAACTATGGCTACACCTTC. Its translation: CASSAAPSINYGYTF.

The rearrangement joins TRBV5-6 to TRBJ2-5, with D unresolved. This CDR3 is 13 amino acids long. Trimming took off 1 base at V and 2 bases at J, with 6 bases between the two ends. Germline CDR1 reads SGHDT; CDR2 reads YYEEEE. The DNA for the CDR3 is TGTGCCAGCAGCTTGAGTCTTCAAGAGACCCAGTACTTC. This encodes CASSLSLQETQYF.

Remarks on this clone: One junction end disagrees with the germline gene, perhaps due to a read error. The gene calls are TRBV2 and TRBJ1-1, with no clear D. The germline CDR1 and CDR2 sequences are SNHLY and FYNNEI. The CDR3 spans 14 residues. In nucleotides, the CDR3 is TGTGCCAGCAGGGAAGGCGTAATAAGCACTGAAGCTTTCTTT. This sequence encodes CASREGVISTEAFF.

The chain combines TRBV11-2 with TRBJ2-1; TRBD1 or TRBD2 may be the D gene (5 bases each). Germline V lookup: CDR1 SGHAT, CDR2 FQNNGV. Trimming cost V 7 bases and J 6 bases, with 13 bases left between them. The CDR3 loop spans 13 amino acids. DNA of the CDR3: TGTGCCAGCACCCCCCCGGGGCTCAATGAGCAGTTCTTC. Translation: CASTPPGLNEQFF.